The entry below gives a single T cell receptor beta chain sequence along with its context. The antigen it binds to is not known. No quality values exist for individual bases; no much larger clone is one base distant. Trimming costs V 6 bases and J 0 bases, and their ends lie 15 bases apart. Taken from the germline V gene, the CDR1 and CDR2 loops are MGHRA and YSYEKL. Inclusive of the bounding cysteine and phenylalanine, the CDR3 is 17 residues long. The only DNA kept is the CDR3, 51 bases in frame from the first base. TCR CDR3 regions were amplified from genomic DNA by multiplex PCR using the deep immunoSEQ assay. For each cell subset, the extracted genomic DNA was distributed evenly across all wells of several immunoSEQ 96-well plates, and each plate served as one replicate. For sorted subsets, around 200 ng genomic DNA, equal to approximately 30,000 T cell genomes, was loaded into each replicate PCR. Purified libraries were quantified with a Qubit 3.0 fluorometer, sized on a Bioanalyzer 2100, and re-quantified with the KAPA Library Quantification kit. A separate single-read 150-cycle Illumina NextSeq 550 flow cell was used to sequence each immunoSEQ 96-well plate. Per the original workflow: Because the immunoSEQ output held only junctional sequences and lacked quality scores, the filtering could not match the filtering applied to full-length reads. To assign V/J genes and CDR3, sequences were annotated using PyIR, a Python wrapper for IgBLAST v1.9, with IMGT germline references. Reads with weak V/J assignments (E-value above 1e-6), missing CDR3, stop codons, out-of-frame junctions, or ambiguous translated residues were removed. V3J clonotypes were defined as sequences sharing an identical inferred V gene, J gene, and CDR3 amino acid sequence. Percentage overlap between repertoires was calculated by dividing the number of shared unique clonotypes by the size of the smaller repertoire. RTK rarefaction, the Chao1 estimator, and Recon v2.1 estimates of unobserved clonotypes were used to assess repertoire richness. Generation probabilities were computed with OLGA for all TCRbeta clonotypes obtained by the gDNA method from four donors. TCRdb provides this immuneACCESS table in a form limited to in-frame rearrangements. Some clones are lacking; in checked studies, under half of them reflect an unresolved V gene, and why the rest are absent is not known. Clonal size and the V and J genes are those of that table, whereas D and trimming came from the DNA. The sample table contains nearly 2 million clones; only one count was recorded for about 95% of them. More than 0.9% of the sample rests with the top ten.

This entry belongs to a study of shared clonotypes between healthy human individuals (dated by TCRdb to the early 2020s). Describing the broader study: A couple of women and three men aged 18 to 49 years were included in the cohort. For each donor, three plates each were used for CD4 naive and CD4 memory, two plates were used for CD8 naive, and one plate was used for CD8 memory. To estimate repertoire size and how much clonotype sharing occurs between individuals, the study deeply sequenced the blood TCR repertoires of 4 to 6 healthy adults. Libraries were prepared and TCR repertoires were sequenced by different laboratories using diverse techniques, in order to increase sequencing depth and limit assay-specific biases. Between about 0.8 and 9.5 billion PBMCs per donor were obtained by leukapheresis.

CD8 naive samples consisted of CD45RO-negative cells that were positively selected for CCR7, yielding a CD45RA+CCR7+ population without TemRA cells. Healthy HIV-negative adults with no recently reported acute infections or vaccinations were included as donors. Every donor was a Caucasian adult living in Nashville, Tennessee, USA. Blood was obtained by leukapheresis, after which PBMCs were separated by Ficoll-Histopaque density gradient centrifugation and cryopreserved in liquid nitrogen vapor phase. Analytical flow cytometry was used to check the purity and quantity of every magnetically sorted T cell population. Genomic DNA was isolated from each sorted fraction and quantified by UV absorbance on a Nanodrop 2000c. General conclusions and limits of the study: Pairwise subsampling led to the expectation that sequencing depth would affect the degree of clonotype sharing among donors. The genetic and exposure-history diversity represented was limited by the small number of donors. Even with the large sequencing depth, rarefaction of the sorted-subset datasets indicated that sequencing was incomplete. Sampling was restricted to blood, and TCR repertoires in tissue are likely to differ from TCR repertoires in blood. About 4.5% of naive CD4, 3.5% of naive CD8, 2.3% of memory CD4, and roughly 0.4% of memory CD8 clonotypes were shared across a few donors. Compared with non-shared clonotypes, the clonotypes found in all four sorted-subset donors had higher generation probabilities. Larger estimated clonotype richness was generally found for naive subsets than for memory subsets.

The source of this sequence is a man aged 18 to 30 in good health. The chain is made from TRBV4-1 and TRBJ1-6; the D gene lacks a confident call. Sequencing was performed on naive CD8+ T cells sorted from blood. This specimen's cell subset or site label, per the study, means: CD45RA+CCR7+. Here the CDR3 is given as CASSLEGLSSYNSPLHF. The nucleotide sequence is TGCGCCAGCAGTCTTGAAGGTTTGAGCTCCTATAATTCACCCCTCCACTTT.